The 30 T cell receptor beta chains listed next were all sequenced from one sample in a study of CD8+CD57+ T cells in acquired aplastic anemia. The study, taken as a whole, reports: Diversity was reduced in patient CD8+CD57+ cells relative to total CD4+ and CD8+ pools.

No antigens are known for them. TCR beta VDJ combinations and CDR3 sequences were profiled from genomic DNA. MiXCR was run by TCRdb on the reads, yielding one entry per CDR3 protein. The data show about 20,000 distinct CDR3 sequences, with almost 40% seen just once and around 87% held by the top ten. The authors sequenced patients whose flow cytometry had shown CD8+CD57+ cell expansion. The specimen sequenced was CD8+CD57+ T cells sorted from PBMCs. As to subset: bead-enriched CD8+CD57+ effector memory T cells from SAA patients. The receptors were sampled from a human donor with aplastic anemia.

This clonotype was counted between two and nine times. This chain connects TRBV5-1 to TRBJ2-7; TRBD2 aligns across 7 bases. This CDR3 has 13 residues. The germline gives CDR1 SGHRS, CDR2 YFSETQ. With 1 base clipped from V and 6 bases from J, the junction kept 4 bases outside the gene matches. CDR3 protein: CASSLLTGGEQYV. CDR3 bases: TGCGCCAGCAGCTTGCTTACGGGAGGCGAGCAGTACGTC.

The V call is TRBV24-1, the J call TRBJ2-1, with a weak D call TRBD2 (6 bases). Trimming removed 1 base from V and 10 bases from J, with 16 bases in between. CDR3 size: 15 residues. Germline lookup yields CDR1 KGHDR and CDR2 SFDVKD. The CDR3 here is CATSDLRPGVNEQFF. CDR3 in DNA: TGTGCCACCAGTGATTTACGCCCGGGAGTGAACGAGCAGTTCTTC.

In this sample, this clonotype turned up a few times. The chain has TRBV10-3 and TRBJ1-6; 7 nucleotides line up with TRBD1. CDR1 ENHRY and CDR2 SYGVKD come from the germline V gene. After removal of 6 bases from V and 5 bases from J, the junction contained 4 bases not matched to a gene. The CDR3 is 14 residues long. The CDR3 nucleotides read TGTGCCATCAGGAGGGGGCAGGATAATTCACCCCTCCACTTT. Its protein is CAIRRGQDNSPLHF.

This clonotype came up a few times. The rearrangement links TRBV12-3 or TRBV12-4 to TRBJ1-5, with a weak D call TRBD1 (6 bases). This CDR3 is 18 amino acids long. V dropped 3 bases and J dropped 4 bases, with 22 bases sitting between them. CDR3 region: CASSLGFSGTRINQPQHF. The CDR3 nucleotides are TGTGCCAGCAGTTTGGGCTTCTCCGGGACAAGGATAAATCAGCCCCAGCATTTT.

This chain connects TRBV10-3 to TRBJ2-1, with TRBD2 matching over 11 bases. After removal of 3 bases from V and 8 bases from J, the junction contained 18 bases not matched to a gene. This CDR3 has 19 amino acids. Germline V gene lookup returns CDR1 ENHRY and CDR2 SYGVKD. The CDR3 spells CAISESDRGLAGGSDEQFF. The DNA of the CDR3 is TGTGCCATCAGTGAATCGGACAGGGGTCTAGCGGGAGGCTCCGATGAGCAGTTCTTC.

This clonotype was detected only a few times. The gene calls are TRBV5-1 and TRBJ2-3; the match to TRBD2 covers 9 bases. This CDR3 comprises 16 residues. Trimming took 2 bases from V and 1 from J; bases not matched to a gene: 5. The germline CDR1 and CDR2 sequences are SGHRS and YFSETQ. CDR3 protein: CASSFRLADRTDTQYF. CDR3 nucleotides: TGCGCCAGCAGCTTTAGACTAGCGGATCGCACAGATACGCAGTATTTT.

The rearrangement joins TRBV19 to TRBJ1-2; no firm D call. Per the germline V gene, CDR1 is LNHDA and CDR2 is SQIVND (reference sequence). V dropped 8 bases and J dropped 8 bases, with 18 bases sitting between them. The CDR3 consists of 13 residues. The CDR3: CASYSGRLNGYTF. In DNA form, the CDR3 reads TGTGCCAGTTACTCGGGGAGACTAAACGGCTACACCTTC.

This clonotype came up many times. The chain couples TRBV5-6 to TRBJ2-7; the match to TRBD1 covers 7 bases. CDR1 SGHDT and CDR2 YYEEEE come from the germline V gene. The CDR3 length is 14 residues. With 4 bases clipped from V and 0 bases from J, the junction kept 4 bases outside the gene matches. CDR3 in amino acids: CASSNNRGSYEQYF. DNA for the CDR3: TGTGCCAGCAGCAACAACAGGGGCTCCTACGAGCAGTACTTC.

This sequence joins TRBV20-1 and TRBJ2-5, with 8 bases aligning to TRBD1. The CDR3 has 14 amino acids. Germline CDR1 is DFQATT and CDR2 is SNEGSKA (reference sequence). Unmatched junction bases numbered 4, after V lost 0 bases and J lost 4 bases. This CDR3 reads CSARDGQGRETQYF. The CDR3 coding sequence is TGCAGTGCTAGAGATGGACAGGGTAGAGAGACCCAGTACTTC.

The table lists this clonotype with a few counts. V gene TRBV7-3 combines with J gene TRBJ2-3; D is perhaps TRBD1 (5 bases). This CDR3 spans 15 amino acids. The V gene's germline CDR1 is SGHTA and CDR2 FQGTGA. V was trimmed by 0 bases and J by 4 bases, leaving 11 bases between them. DNA for the CDR3: TGTGCCAGCAGCTTAACAGGGGTGCAAGCAGATACGCAGTATTTT. It is translated as CASSLTGVQADTQYF. Combining the CDR3 with reference TRBV7-3 and TRBJ2-3 gives the whole variable domain GAGVSQTPSNKVTEKGKYVELRCDPISGHTALYWYRQSLGQGPEFLIYFQGTGAADDSGLPNDRFFAVRPEGSVSTLKIQRTERGDSAVYLCASSLTGVQADTQYFGPGTRLTVL.

This chain connects TRBV20-1 to TRBJ2-3; 8 positions match TRBD2. The CDR3 is 19 amino acids. Per germline, CDR1 DFQATT and CDR2 SNEGSKA (reference sequence). V lost 0 bases and J lost 1; bases outside the gene matches: 15. DNA of the CDR3: TGCAGTGCTAGAGATCCCCCCGTTAGCGGGGTGTGGTGCACAGATACGCAGTATTTT. Its protein product is CSARDPPVSGVWCTDTQYF.

The chain carries TRBV14 and TRBJ1-1; TRBD1 agrees at 9 bases. Germline V gene sequence: CDR1 SGHDN, CDR2 FVKESK. This CDR3 is 18 amino acids long. The junction had 11 bases not matched to a gene; V was cut back by 0 bases and J by 3 bases. The CDR3 DNA follows: TGTGCCAGCAGCCAAGATGGGACTCTGACAGGGGGATACACTGAAGCTTTCTTT. It codes for CASSQDGTLTGGYTEAFF.

V gene TRBV10-2 combines with J gene TRBJ2-7, with D unclear. Trimming shortened V by 2 bases and J by 2 bases, and 13 bases separated the two germline ends. This CDR3 region has 15 residues. Germline CDR1 and CDR2: WSHSY and SAAADI. The CDR3 loop is CASSEDGMKTYEQYF. CDR3 DNA: TGCGCCAGCAGTGAGGACGGTATGAAGACCTACGAGCAGTACTTC.

This sequence joins TRBV9 and TRBJ2-3; 9 positions match TRBD2. The length of the CDR3 is 16 residues. Germline assignment: CDR1 SGDLS and CDR2 YYNGEE. V trimming: 2 bases; J trimming: 5 bases; junction bases outside the gene matches: 9. The CDR3 loop is CASSVALAGGLDTQYF. CDR3 bases: TGTGCCAGCAGCGTGGCCCTTGCGGGGGGGCTAGATACGCAGTATTTT.

V is TRBV15 and J is TRBJ1-1; no definite D call. The V gene's germline CDR1 is LNHNV and CDR2 YYDKDF (reference sequence). V lost 0 bases and J lost 8, with 13 bases in between. The CDR3 sequence is 14 residues long. The CDR3 loop reads CATSRDYGGREAFF. The CDR3 nucleotides read TGTGCCACCAGCAGAGATTACGGAGGGCGCGAAGCTTTCTTT.

The genes are TRBV7-6 and TRBJ2-7; tentatively, D is TRBD1 (6 bases). CDR1 SGHVS and CDR2 FNYEAQ come from the germline V gene. V was clipped by 1 base and J by 6 bases, with 25 bases between them. This CDR3 contains 18 residues. CDR3 sequence: CASSLVDPRDTTATEQYF. The CDR3 bases are TGTGCCAGCAGCTTAGTCGACCCCAGGGACACCACAGCCACCGAGCAGTACTTC.

The V gene is TRBV6-6, the J gene TRBJ2-1; weak D call: TRBD2 (6 bases). In germline, CDR1 is MNHNY, CDR2 SVGAGI (reference sequence). The V end was cut by 7 bases, the J end by 8 bases, with 15 bases between. The CDR3 spans 13 residues. The CDR3 loop reads CASTPPSGYEQFF. The CDR3 DNA reads TGTGCCAGCACCCCCCCGAGCGGGTATGAGCAGTTCTTC.

CDR3: CASSSFRDTTYEQYF. The CDR3 nucleotides read TGTGCCAGCAGCTCCTTTCGGGACACCACCTACGAGCAGTACTTC. The chain is built from TRBV7-2 and TRBJ2-7; weak D call: TRBD1 (6 bases). V was pared by 4 bases and J by 2 bases, with 15 bases between. The CDR3 length is 15 residues. CDR1 and CDR2 (germline): SGHTA, FQGNSA.

This clonotype was counted a single time. The chain uses TRBV4-2 and TRBJ2-1; D tentatively reads TRBD1 or TRBD2 (6 bases each). The germline CDR1 and CDR2 sequences are LGHNA and YNFKEQ. The V gene lost 8 bases and the J gene lost 1 base, with 15 bases spanning the gap. This CDR3 has 15 amino acids. This chain's CDR3 is CASSVEGGSYNEQFF. As DNA, the CDR3 is TGTGCCAGCTCAGTGGAGGGGGGTTCCTACAATGAGCAGTTCTTC.

Ten or more counts support this clonotype. The V call is TRBV20-1, the J call TRBJ1-1; TRBD1 is a possible D gene (6 bases). This CDR3 region has 13 residues. Trimming left V 6 bases short and J 3 bases short, with 14 bases between. Germline CDR1 DFQATT, CDR2 SNEGSKA (reference sequence). For the CDR3, the DNA is TGCAGTGCCGGGGGGGGGGCTGACACTGAAGCTTTCTTT. Its protein product is CSAGGGADTEAFF.

V is TRBV10-2 and J is TRBJ1-2; unclear D gene. This CDR3 is built from 15 residues. V was trimmed by 2 bases and J by 5 bases, leaving 15 bases between them. Germline CDR1 and CDR2: WSHSY and SAAADI. The CDR3 spells CASSELSTTSYGYTF. CDR3 in DNA: TGCGCCAGCAGTGAGCTCTCCACTACCAGTTATGGCTACACCTTC.

The chain uses TRBV7-9 and TRBJ2-1; 7 nucleotides match TRBD2. The closer fit of TRBJ2-7 to the DNA end suggests the J call may be wrong. Germline V gives CDR1 SEHNR, CDR2 FQNEAQ (reference sequence). The CDR3 is 14 residues long. The CDR3 DNA reads TGTGCCAGCAGTAGTGCGAAGGGAGGGAATGAGCAGTACTTC. Translated: CASSSAKGGNEQYF.

This clonotype was seen many times. The chain carries TRBV24-1 and TRBJ2-2; 7 bases map to TRBD1. Unmatched junction bases numbered 0, after V lost 3 bases and J lost 3 bases. CDR1 is KGHDR, CDR2 SFDVKD, per germline. The CDR3 is made up of 14 amino acids. CDR3 nucleotides: TGTGCCACCAGTGATGACAGGGACACCGGGGAGCTGTTTTTT. Its translation: CATSDDRDTGELFF.

This clonotype was seen a handful of times. This chain connects TRBV2 to TRBJ2-7; D is unclear. Germline CDR1 and CDR2: SNHLY and FYNNEI. The V end was cut by 4 bases, the J end by 1 base, with 17 bases between. The CDR3 has 16 residues. This CDR3 reads CASSGRTGRPSYEQYF. The CDR3 bases are TGTGCCAGCAGTGGCCGAACCGGACGACCTTCCTACGAGCAGTACTTC.

Comment on this clonotype: The junction departs from germline at one end; a sequencing error may be responsible. The chain couples TRBV20-1 to TRBJ2-2, with D perhaps TRBD2 (6 bases). The CDR3 length is 13 residues. CDR1 is DFQATT and CDR2 is SNEGSKA in the germline V gene (reference sequence). The CDR3 bases are TGCAGTGCTAGAGAAAGGGGTGGCGGGGAGCTGCTTTTT. It specifies CSARERGGGELLF.

In this sample, this clonotype turned up a few times. This sequence joins TRBV7-9 and TRBJ2-1; the D call may be TRBD1 or TRBD2 (6 bases each). This CDR3 spans 15 amino acids. Germline assignment: CDR1 SEHNR and CDR2 FQNEAQ (reference sequence). V lost 5 bases to trimming and J lost 1 base, with 12 bases between them. For the CDR3, the DNA is TGTGCCAGCAGCCCCAGGAGGGGGTCCTACAATGAGCAGTTCTTC. It yields the protein CASSPRRGSYNEQFF.

The V call is TRBV15, the J call TRBJ1-5, with no clear D. CDR3 length: 16 amino acids. V was shortened by 1 base and J by 5 bases, with 15 bases between the two germline ends. Germline loops: CDR1 LNHNV, CDR2 YYDKDF (reference sequence). CDR3 region: CATSRVETLKYQPQHF. The CDR3 DNA is TGTGCCACCAGCAGAGTTGAGACACTTAAATATCAGCCCCAGCATTTT. Based on the CDR3 plus reference TRBV15 and TRBJ1-5, the full variable domain is DAMVIQNPRYQVTQFGKPVTLSCSQTLNHNVMYWYQQKSSQAPKLLFHYYDKDFNNEADTPDNFQSRRPNTSFCFLDIRSPGLGDTAMYLCATSRVETLKYQPQHFGDGTRLSIL.

This clonotype was seen repeatedly, ten times or more. The chain carries TRBV4-1 and TRBJ2-7; D possibly corresponds to TRBD2 (5 bases). The CDR3 runs 16 residues. Trimming pared 0 bases from V and 3 bases from J, leaving 15 bases between. Germline loops: CDR1 MGHRA, CDR2 YSYEKL. CDR3 loop: CASSQDPSASRYEQYF. Here the CDR3 DNA reads TGCGCCAGCAGCCAAGATCCCTCGGCTAGCCGCTACGAGCAGTACTTC.

Remarks on this clonotype: It is unclear where the CDR3 begins or ends on the DNA, so no DNA is shown, and the CDR3 is as TCRdb lists it. This chain connects TRBV7-8 to TRBJ2-3; no check of the table's D call, TRBD1, against the DNA was made. The germline V gene encodes CDR1 SGHVS and CDR2 FQNEAQ. The CDR3 spans 23 residues, counting both ends. CDR3 sequence reads: CASSLDPTGNTIYFGEGEDTQYF.

This clonotype was counted many times. The rearrangement joins TRBV20-1 to TRBJ2-7, with 8 positions matching TRBD2. V shed 4 bases and J 0 bases; nucleotides not matched to a gene: 8. The germline V gene has CDR1 DFQATT and CDR2 SNEGSKA (reference sequence). This CDR3 has 15 amino acids. The CDR3 reads CSAIGAGESSYEQYF. The CDR3 DNA follows: TGCAGTGCTATAGGAGCGGGGGAGAGCTCCTACGAGCAGTACTTC.